This T cell receptor (beta chain) came from a study of T cell changes during pregnancy in multiple sclerosis. Generated by immunoSEQ multiplex PCR, the TCRdb table keeps only in-frame clones and is missing some. In the table there are tens of thousands of clones, about 90% of which are singletons. This CDR3 is built from 13 residues. Germline CDR1 and CDR2: SGHAT and FQNNGV. V shed 4 bases, J shed 16 bases, and the junction held 13 bases outside the gene matches. The V call is TRBV11-2, the J call TRBJ2-1; 7 bases are a match to TRBD1. The source material was peripheral blood, sampled in the first trimester of pregnancy. The sequence derives from a female donor in good health, enrolled as a control in a pregnancy study. Written as DNA, the CDR3 is TGTGCCAGCAGCTCCCCTTCGTCCCAGGGGGAATTCTTC. This gives the protein CASSSPSSQGEFF.